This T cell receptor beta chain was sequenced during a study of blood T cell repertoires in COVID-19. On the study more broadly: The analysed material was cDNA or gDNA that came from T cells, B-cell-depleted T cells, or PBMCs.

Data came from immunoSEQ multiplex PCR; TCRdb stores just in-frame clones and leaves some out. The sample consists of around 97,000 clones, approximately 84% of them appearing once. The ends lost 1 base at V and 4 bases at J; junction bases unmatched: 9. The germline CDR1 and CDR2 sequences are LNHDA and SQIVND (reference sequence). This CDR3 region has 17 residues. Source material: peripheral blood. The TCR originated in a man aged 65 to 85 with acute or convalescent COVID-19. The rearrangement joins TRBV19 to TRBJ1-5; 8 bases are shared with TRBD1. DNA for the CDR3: TGTGCCAGTAGTATAGTCCCCGGGACAGGTGATAATCAGCCCCAGCATTTT. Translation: CASSIVPGTGDNQPQHF.